What follows describes a single T cell receptor (beta chain). Samples were taken at baseline and on day 1 of cycles 4 and 7. This entry is derived from a study of OX40 agonist ivuxolimab in advanced cancers. Generated by immunoSEQ multiplex PCR, the TCRdb table keeps only in-frame clones and is missing some. The sample has about 140,000 clones, roughly 91% seen once; the top ten hold roughly 1%. The ends lost 3 bases at V and 6 bases at J; junction bases unmatched: 22. CDR1 is KGHSH and CDR2 is LQKENI in the germline V gene. The CDR3 is made up of 20 amino acids. This TCR was recovered from an adult with an advanced solid tumor such as melanoma, head and neck, liver or kidney cancer. The rearrangement links TRBV18 to TRBJ2-7; TRBD2 agrees at 11 bases. Sequencing used CD4+ or CD8+ T cells sorted from blood, obtained in a trial of the OX40 agonist ivuxolimab. CDR3 protein: CASSPLAGGLITSLGTEQYF. The CDR3, as DNA: TGTGCCAGCTCACCCTTAGCGGGAGGGCTAATCACCTCCCTCGGGACCGAGCAGTACTTC.